This TCR beta chain was recorded in a study of blood T cell repertoires in COVID-19 (TCRdb year 2020). With respect to the entire study: The collaborator samples originated in the United States, Italy and Spain and spanned the acute and convalescent phases of COVID-19. The material from the prospective study consisted of cDNA or gDNA derived from T cells, B-cell-depleted T cells, or PBMCs. The dataset comprised deeply sampled blood TCRbeta repertoires from subjects exposed to, actively infected with, or recovered from COVID-19. A freely available public database, intended as a resource for researchers studying the immune response to SARS-CoV-2, is where the repertoires were released. The samples were drawn from two sources: the first 160 participants of the ongoing ImmuneRACE study, and over 950 subjects contributed by 6 global collaborators. The sample metadata nearly always contained a de-identified subject ID, COVID-19 status, age in years and sex. Where available, HLA class I and class II types were obtained from metadata supplied by the sample provider rather than from assay-based typing.

TCRbeta CDR3 regions were amplified from genomic DNA using the immunoSEQ Assay, a bias-controlled multiplex PCR. Per the original workflow: Nucleated cell counts per sample were estimated from amplification of reference gene primers within the assay. To quantify the absolute abundance of each unique TCRbeta CDR3 rearrangement, sequence reads were collapsed and filtered. Productive Simpson clonality was computed per sample as the square root of Simpson's diversity index over productive rearrangements. In its TCRdb copy, this immuneACCESS table keeps in-frame sequences only and misses some clones. Where compared with another copy, unresolved V genes explain less than half of these, and the others have no known cause. The DNA was the basis for D and trimming; V, J and clone size are from that table. The sample table holds 250,000 to 300,000 clones, of which about 90% were seen once. 1.9% of the sample is taken by the ten largest.

Enrolling through a virtual design, the prospective study's participants ranged in age from roughly 18 to 95 years and lived across roughly 23 United States geographic areas. In the prospective study, cohorts were assigned on the basis of participant-reported clinical history obtained from a screening survey and a study questionnaire. ImmuneRACE Cohort 3 recovered participants were defined by two consecutive negative NP/OP PCR tests, healthcare professional clearance, or symptom resolution. In the prospective study, mobile phlebotomists collected whole blood, serum and a nasopharyngeal or oropharyngeal swab from each participant. Prospective study participants could optionally give additional blood draws and questionnaires over an approximately 2-month period. Before DNA extraction, blood samples from the prospective study were shipped at room temperature or frozen. The research as a whole found: Clinical and demographic metadata were provided uncurated, with the amount varying by source and participant.

V is clipped by 0 bases and J by 8 bases, and the sequence between their germline boundaries is 8 bases long. CDR1 and CDR2, looked up from the germline V gene (reference sequence), are SGHKS and YYEKEE. Reading from cysteine to phenylalanine, the CDR3 counts 12 amino acids. The sequence is cut down to CDR3 DNA, 36 bases in frame from base 1. A remark on this clone: The antigen it recognizes is unknown. No base quality values were provided; no much bigger clone lies one nucleotide off.

This receptor was taken from a woman aged 55-75 years who had recovered from COVID-19. The source material was PBMCs or T cells enriched from blood (not recorded which). This chain is built from TRBV5-5 and TRBJ1-2; no confident D gene assignment can be made. Read as DNA, the sequence is TGTGCCAGCAGCTTGGCCCTACTCGGCTACACCTTC. It translates as CASSLALLGYTF.